The rows below give T cell receptor beta chains drawn from one sample of a study of control samples from healthy donors and cancer patients. Method: immunoSEQ multiplex PCR; TCRdb's copy keeps in-frame clones and lacks some. This table holds nearly 55,000 clones, around 97% found once. Input material: blood. The origin of the receptors is a woman aged 25-40 years in good health. Each CDR3 is given with its conserved first and last residue. The order of the fields is J gene, D gene, clone size, V gene, CDR3 protein, CDR3 DNA. A D gene is named only where the DNA matches it firmly. Clone size is not always given. Where it is, it says once, few, many or a class for expanded clones.

>TRBJ1-5|NA|NA|TRBV6-5
CASSSFRPQGQPQHF
TGTGCCAGCAGTTCTTTCCGGCCCCAGGGTCAGCCCCAGCATTTT
>TRBJ2-7|NA|once|TRBV11-2
CASSRYADSGTRGYEQYF
TGTGCCAGCAGCCGATACGCCGATTCCGGGACCAGGGGCTACGAGCAGTACTTC
>TRBJ2-1|NA|NA|TRBV29-1
CSVIYNEQFF
TGCAGCGTTATTTACAATGAGCAGTTCTTC
>TRBJ1-5|NA|NA|TRBV28
CASSLSLGTNQPQHF
TGTGCCAGCAGTTTAAGTTTGGGCACGAATCAGCCCCAGCATTTT
>TRBJ1-1|NA|NA|TRBV7-2
CASKSQNTEAFF
TGTGCCAGCAAATCCCAGAACACTGAAGCTTTCTTT
>TRBJ2-5|NA|NA|TRBV7-9
CASLGHQETQYF
TGTGCCAGCTTAGGCCATCAGGAGACCCAGTACTTC
>TRBJ2-7|NA|NA|TRBV28
CASSAPSAYEQYF
TGTGCCAGCAGTGCCCCGTCCGCCTACGAGCAGTACTTC
>TRBJ2-4|NA|NA|TRBV7-8
CASSLGRQGDIQYF
TGTGCCAGCAGCTTAGGCAGGCAGGGTGACATTCAGTACTTC
>TRBJ2-7|NA|NA|TRBV28
CASSSKRGGQSYEQYF
TGTGCCAGCAGTTCAAAGAGGGGGGGGCAATCCTACGAGCAGTACTTC
>TRBJ2-1|NA|NA|TRBV2
CASSRENDNEQFF
TGTGCCAGCAGCAGAGAAAATGACAATGAGCAGTTCTTC
>TRBJ2-3|TRBD1|NA|TRBV6-1
CASSVTGTGRSDTQYF
TGTGCCAGCAGTGTCACCGGGACAGGGAGATCAGATACGCAGTATTTT
>TRBJ2-7|NA|NA|TRBV7-2
CASNMGVGLDYEQYF
TGTGCCAGCAACATGGGGGTCGGGCTGGACTACGAGCAGTACTTC
>TRBJ1-2|NA|once|TRBV19
CARVGAGEDYGYTF
TGTGCCAGAGTTGGGGCGGGGGAGGACTATGGCTACACCTTC
>TRBJ2-7|TRBD1|NA|TRBV2
CASSEGSGGLYEQYF
TGTGCCAGCAGTGAAGGTTCAGGGGGCTTATACGAGCAGTACTTC
>TRBJ1-2|NA|NA|TRBV2
CASNSGGYGYTF
TGTGCCAGCAACTCTGGGGGCTATGGCTACACCTTC
>TRBJ2-1|TRBD2|NA|TRBV27
CASSLARFGLAGGDNEQFF
TGTGCCAGCAGTTTAGCTCGGTTCGGACTAGCGGGAGGGGACAATGAGCAGTTCTTC
>TRBJ2-3|NA|NA|TRBV14
CASSQDYRTGGTDTQYF
TGTGCCAGCAGCCAAGATTACCGGACGGGAGGCACAGATACGCAGTATTTT
>TRBJ1-1|NA|NA|TRBV10-3
CAIRSVGETEAFF
TGTGCCATCAGATCCGTAGGGGAGACTGAAGCTTTCTTT
>TRBJ1-5|NA|once|TRBV6-1
CASSESDRFNQPQHF
TGTGCCAGCAGTGAATCCGACAGGTTTAATCAGCCCCAGCATTTT
>TRBJ2-1|TRBD1|NA|TRBV11-1
CASSVDRGFYNEQFF
TGTGCCAGCAGCGTCGACAGGGGGTTTTACAATGAGCAGTTCTTC
>TRBJ2-1|NA|NA|TRBV2
CASVEGTGTKAYNEQFF
TGTGCCAGCGTGGAGGGAACCGGGACAAAAGCCTACAATGAGCAGTTCTTC
>TRBJ1-1|NA|NA|TRBV19
CASSNRQNTEAFF
TGTGCCAGTTCAAACCGCCAGAACACTGAAGCTTTCTTT
>TRBJ2-1|NA|NA|TRBV11-2
CASSLSLARPNYNEQFF
TGTGCCAGCAGCCTGAGCCTCGCTAGGCCTAACTACAATGAGCAGTTCTTC
>TRBJ2-4|NA|NA|TRBV2
CASSATGFEYF
TGTGCCAGCAGTGCGACGGGATTCGAATACTTC
>TRBJ2-3|TRBD2|NA|TRBV7-9
CASSSGTISTDTQYF
TGTGCCAGCAGCTCCGGGACTATCAGCACAGATACGCAGTATTTT
>TRBJ2-1|TRBD1|NA|TRBV10-3
CAISESRAGGDEQFF
TGTGCCATCAGTGAGTCGAGGGCAGGGGGCGATGAGCAGTTCTTC
>TRBJ1-2|TRBD1|NA|TRBV12-3/TRBV12-4
CASSFKTGVGYTF
TGTGCCAGCAGTTTCAAGACAGGGGTTGGCTACACCTTC
>TRBJ2-2|TRBD2|NA|TRBV7-9
CASSSNAGLAFATGELFF
TGTGCCAGCAGCTCCAACGCGGGACTAGCGTTTGCCACCGGGGAGCTGTTTTTT
>TRBJ2-7|TRBD2|NA|TRBV27
CASSFGLAGGNEQYF
TGTGCCAGCAGTTTTGGACTAGCGGGAGGGAACGAGCAGTACTTC
>TRBJ2-7|TRBD1|NA|TRBV7-9
CASSPRPGTGNEQYF
TGTGCCAGCAGCCCTAGGCCCGGGACAGGAAACGAGCAGTACTTC
>TRBJ2-2|TRBD2|NA|TRBV24-1
CATSDHLGLAGESGELFF
TGTGCCACCAGTGATCACCTTGGACTAGCGGGAGAGAGCGGGGAGCTGTTTTTT
>TRBJ1-5|NA|NA|TRBV12-5
CASGTNQPQHF
TGTGCTAGTGGTACAAATCAGCCCCAGCATTTT
>TRBJ2-1|TRBD2|NA|TRBV2
CASSALRGMSGGPSSYNEQFF
TGTGCCAGCAGCGCGCTCCGGGGAATGTCGGGAGGGCCGAGCTCCTACAATGAGCAGTTCTTC
>TRBJ1-5|TRBD1|NA|TRBV28
CASRKDRAGSNQPQHF
TGTGCCAGCAGGAAAGACAGGGCGGGAAGCAATCAGCCCCAGCATTTT
>TRBJ2-7|NA|NA|TRBV28
CASSLELNPYEQYF
TGTGCCAGCAGTTTAGAACTAAATCCTTACGAGCAGTACTTC
>TRBJ1-5|NA|once|TRBV16
CASSQGGAQPQHF
TGTGCCAGCAGCCAGGGGGGGGCACAGCCCCAGCATTTT